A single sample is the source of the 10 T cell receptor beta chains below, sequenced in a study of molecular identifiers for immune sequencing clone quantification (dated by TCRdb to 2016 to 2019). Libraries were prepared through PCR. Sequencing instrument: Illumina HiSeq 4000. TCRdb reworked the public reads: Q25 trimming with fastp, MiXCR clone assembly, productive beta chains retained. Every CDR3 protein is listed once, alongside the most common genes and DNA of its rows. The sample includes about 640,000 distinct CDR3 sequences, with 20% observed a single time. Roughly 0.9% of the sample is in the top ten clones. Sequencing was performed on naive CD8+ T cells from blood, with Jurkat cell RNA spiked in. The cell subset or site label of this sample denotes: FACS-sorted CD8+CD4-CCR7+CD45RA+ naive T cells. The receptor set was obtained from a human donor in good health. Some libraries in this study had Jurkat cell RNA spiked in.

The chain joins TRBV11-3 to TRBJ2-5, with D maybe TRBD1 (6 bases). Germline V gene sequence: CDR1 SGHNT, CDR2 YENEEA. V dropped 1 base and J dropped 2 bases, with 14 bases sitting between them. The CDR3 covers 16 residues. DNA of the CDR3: TGTGCCAGCAGCTTAGGAAACTGGACAGAACAAGAGACCCAGTACTTC. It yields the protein CASSLGNWTEQETQYF. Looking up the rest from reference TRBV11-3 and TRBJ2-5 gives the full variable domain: EAGVVQSPRYKIIEKKQPVAFWCNPISGHNTLYWYLQNLGQGPELLIRYENEEAVDDSQLPKDRFSAERLKGVDSTLKIQPAELGDSAVYLCASSLGNWTEQETQYFGPGTRLLVL.

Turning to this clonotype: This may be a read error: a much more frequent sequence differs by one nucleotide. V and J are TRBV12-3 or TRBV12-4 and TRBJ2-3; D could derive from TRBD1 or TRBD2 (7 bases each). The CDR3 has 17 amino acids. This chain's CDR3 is CASSAQGGIGTGDAQYF. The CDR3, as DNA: TGTGCCAGCAGTGCCCAGGGGGGGATCGGGACTGGAGATGCGCAGTATTTT.

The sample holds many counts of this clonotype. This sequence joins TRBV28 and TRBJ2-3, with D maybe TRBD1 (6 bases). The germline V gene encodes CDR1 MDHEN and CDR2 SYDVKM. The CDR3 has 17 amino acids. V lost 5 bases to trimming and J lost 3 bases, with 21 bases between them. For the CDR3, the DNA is TGTGCCAGCAGTGACAGGCAGCTCATTACTGGAACAGATACGCAGTATTTT. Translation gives CASSDRQLITGTDTQYF.

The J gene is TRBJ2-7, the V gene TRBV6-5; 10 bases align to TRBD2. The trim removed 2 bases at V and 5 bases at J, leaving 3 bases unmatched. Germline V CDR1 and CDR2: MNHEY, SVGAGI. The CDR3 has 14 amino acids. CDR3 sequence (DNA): TGTGCCAGCAGTTACGAGCGGGGGGGCGACGAGCAGTACTTC. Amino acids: CASSYERGGDEQYF.

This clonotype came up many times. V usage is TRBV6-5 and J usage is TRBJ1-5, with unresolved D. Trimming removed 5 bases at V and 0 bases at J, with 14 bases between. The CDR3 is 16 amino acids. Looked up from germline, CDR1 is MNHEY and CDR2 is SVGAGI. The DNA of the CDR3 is TGTGCCAGCAGTGCAGGTGGGCCTTATAGCAATCAGCCCCAGCATTTT. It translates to CASSAGGPYSNQPQHF.

CDR3 sequence: CASSFTGTGGYNEQFF. In DNA, the CDR3 is TGTGCCAGCAGTTTCACCGGGACAGGAGGCTACAATGAGCAGTTCTTC. The V and J genes are TRBV12-3 or TRBV12-4 and TRBJ2-1, with 8 nucleotides matching TRBD1. J lost 3 bases, V lost 3 bases, and 7 bases had no gene match. The CDR3 is 16 residues long.

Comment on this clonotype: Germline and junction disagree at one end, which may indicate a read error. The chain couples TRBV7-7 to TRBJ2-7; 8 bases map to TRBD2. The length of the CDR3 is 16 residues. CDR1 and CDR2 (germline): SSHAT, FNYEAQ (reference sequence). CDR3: CASSLNPSGSVEEQYF. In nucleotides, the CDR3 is TGTGCTAGCAGCTTAAATCCAAGCGGGAGTGTAGAAGAGCAGTACTTC.

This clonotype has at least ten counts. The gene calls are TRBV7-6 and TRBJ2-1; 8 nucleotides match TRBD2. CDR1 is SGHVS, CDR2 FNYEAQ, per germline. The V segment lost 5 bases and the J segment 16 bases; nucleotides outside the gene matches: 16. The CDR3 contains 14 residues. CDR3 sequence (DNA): TGTGCCAGCAGCGTCTCGACTAGCGAGGGACCCAGTTTCTTC. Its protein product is CASSVSTSEGPSFF.

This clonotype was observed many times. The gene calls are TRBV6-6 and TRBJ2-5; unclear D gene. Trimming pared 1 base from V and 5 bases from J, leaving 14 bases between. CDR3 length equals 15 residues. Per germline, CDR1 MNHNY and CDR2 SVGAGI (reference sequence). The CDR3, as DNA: TGTGCCAGCAGTTACTTAGGGCTAGGCGACGAGACCCAGTACTTC. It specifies CASSYLGLGDETQYF.

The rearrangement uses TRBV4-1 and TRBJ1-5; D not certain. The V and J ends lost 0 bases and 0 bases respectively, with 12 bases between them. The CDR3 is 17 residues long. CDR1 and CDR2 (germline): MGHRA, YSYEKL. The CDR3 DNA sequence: TGCGCCAGCAGCCAAGATCCGGCAGTTAATAGCAATCAGCCCCAGCATTTT. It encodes CASSQDPAVNSNQPQHF.